This is a list of T cell receptor beta chains from one sample in a study of shared clonotypes between healthy human individuals. The assay was immunoSEQ multiplex PCR, and TCRdb's table has in-frame clones only and misses some. In the table there are roughly 2 million clones, approximately 95% of which are singletons. Sequencing used naive CD4+ T cells sorted from blood. The receptors shown here come from a man aged 18 to 35 in good health. The CDR3 runs from the conserved cysteine through the conserved F or W. D genes are given only for firm matches. Expanded clones get a size class; other rows say once, few or many, or leave the size out.

len	v_gene	d_gene	j_gene	abundance	CDR3aa	CDR3nt
14	TRBV9	-	TRBJ2-1	-	CASSPPFPGDEQFF	TGTGCCAGCAGCCCCCCTTTCCCCGGGGATGAGCAGTTCTTC
15	TRBV6-4	TRBD2	TRBJ2-3	-	CASSGEAGVSDTQYF	TGTGCCAGCAGTGGAGAAGCGGGGGTGTCAGATACGCAGTATTTT
14	TRBV13	-	TRBJ2-5	-	CASSLRTGRETQYF	TGTGCCAGCAGCTTACGGACTGGAAGGGAGACCCAGTACTTC
16	TRBV11-3	TRBD2	TRBJ2-1	-	CASSLLAGGLGNEQFF	TGTGCCAGCAGCTTACTAGCGGGAGGGCTTGGAAATGAGCAGTTCTTC
16	TRBV18	-	TRBJ1-5	-	CASSPQGGGNNQPQHF	TGTGCCAGCTCACCCCAAGGGGGGGGGAACAATCAGCCCCAGCATTTT
15	TRBV7-2	-	TRBJ2-7	-	CASSLVGSPSYEQYF	TGTGCCAGCAGCTTAGTGGGTAGTCCCTCCTACGAGCAGTACTTC
15	TRBV9	-	TRBJ1-4	-	CASSPRGGGNEKLFF	TGTGCCAGCAGCCCGAGAGGGGGGGGTAATGAAAAACTGTTTTTT
11	TRBV20-1	-	TRBJ1-6	-	CSARDESPLHF	TGCAGTGCTAGAGATGAGTCACCCCTCCACTTT
15	TRBV7-2	-	TRBJ2-2	-	CASSPPQQGGRELFF	TGTGCCAGCAGCCCGCCTCAGCAGGGCGGGCGCGAGCTGTTTTTT
16	TRBV10-3	-	TRBJ1-5	-	CAISESGPASNQPQHF	TGTGCCATCAGTGAGTCGGGCCCGGCGAGCAATCAGCCCCAGCATTTT
14	TRBV11-3	-	TRBJ2-3	-	CASSRGTRTDTQYF	TGTGCCAGCAGCCGCGGGACGCGCACAGATACGCAGTATTTT
17	TRBV10-1	-	TRBJ1-5	once	CASTSTGKSHSNQPQHF	TGCGCCAGCACGAGTACGGGGAAATCACATAGCAATCAGCCCCAGCATTTT
16	TRBV7-9	-	TRBJ2-2	-	CASSQQQVGNTGELFF	TGTGCCAGCAGCCAACAACAGGTGGGGAACACCGGGGAGCTGTTTTTT
15	TRBV10-3	-	TRBJ2-7	once	CAISDGTQRSYEQYF	TGTGCCATCAGTGACGGGACTCAGCGCTCCTACGAGCAGTACTTC
14	TRBV9	TRBD2	TRBJ2-2	-	CASSVERGTGELFF	TGTGCCAGCAGCGTAGAGCGGGGGACCGGGGAGCTGTTTTTT
15	TRBV5-1	-	TRBJ1-3	-	CASSPEGGSGNTIYF	TGCGCCAGCAGCCCCGAGGGAGGGTCTGGAAACACCATATATTTT
11	TRBV6-5	TRBD1	TRBJ1-2	-	CASWQGGGYTF	TGTGCCAGCTGGCAGGGGGGTGGCTACACCTTC
17	TRBV5-6	-	TRBJ2-6	-	CASSFRTGFSGANVLTF	TGTGCCAGCAGCTTTAGGACGGGTTTCTCTGGGGCCAACGTCCTGACTTTC
14	TRBV25-1	-	TRBJ1-2	once	CASSELDRLAGYTF	TGTGCCAGCAGTGAATTAGACAGGTTGGCGGGCTACACCTTC
14	TRBV6-5	-	TRBJ1-2	-	CASSSLTGFYGYTF	TGTGCCAGCAGCTCATTGACAGGCTTCTATGGCTACACCTTC
13	TRBV29-1	-	TRBJ1-1	-	CSVELRGWTEAFF	TGCAGCGTTGAATTAAGGGGGTGGACTGAAGCTTTCTTT
16	TRBV5-1	-	TRBJ1-2	-	CASSPGKAGGEAGYTF	TGCGCCAGCAGCCCGGGCAAGGCCGGCGGGGAAGCTGGCTACACCTTC
14	TRBV2	-	TRBJ2-5	-	CASSDWAEKETQYF	TGTGCCAGCAGTGATTGGGCAGAGAAAGAGACCCAGTACTTC
16	TRBV5-1	TRBD1	TRBJ1-2	-	CASSSGQGAPAYGYTF	TGCGCCAGCAGCTCTGGACAGGGGGCGCCTGCCTATGGCTACACCTTC
17	TRBV7-2	-	TRBJ1-4	-	CASSLVFENRAREKLFF	TGTGCCAGCAGCTTAGTTTTTGAAAACAGGGCGAGAGAAAAACTGTTTTTT
17	TRBV28	TRBD1	TRBJ2-5	once	CASSSPFPGQRLQTQYF	TGTGCCAGCAGTTCCCCCTTTCCGGGACAGAGACTACAGACCCAGTACTTC
12	TRBV25-1	TRBD1	TRBJ1-5	-	CASSRGTGAQHF	TGTGCCAGCAGTCGGGGTACAGGGGCCCAGCATTTT
16	TRBV6-6	TRBD1	TRBJ1-6	-	CASATSDRGHNSPLHF	TGTGCCAGCGCGACTTCCGACAGGGGGCATAATTCACCCCTCCACTTT
13	TRBV28	-	TRBJ2-5	-	CASSSAGSETQYF	TGTGCCAGCAGTTCGGCAGGGAGCGAGACCCAGTACTTC
14	TRBV28	TRBD2	TRBJ2-3	-	CASSSSGETDTQYF	TGTGCCAGCAGCTCCAGCGGGGAGACAGATACGCAGTATTTT
12	TRBV30	-	TRBJ2-3	-	CAWSPGQNTQYF	TGTGCCTGGAGTCCCGGGCAAAATACGCAGTATTTT
16	TRBV11-3	-	TRBJ2-5	-	CASSLGVRDYQETQYF	TGTGCCAGCAGCTTAGGCGTCCGGGACTACCAAGAGACCCAGTACTTC
15	TRBV30	-	TRBJ1-3	-	CAWKGMRRLGNTIYF	TGTGCCTGGAAGGGGATGCGACGCCTCGGAAACACCATATATTTT
16	TRBV5-8	TRBD1	TRBJ2-1	-	CASSKGTASSYNEQFF	TGTGCCAGCAGCAAAGGGACAGCTAGCTCCTACAATGAGCAGTTCTTC
15	TRBV28	-	TRBJ1-5	-	CASSFQVVGDQPQHF	TGTGCCAGCAGTTTTCAGGTGGTGGGCGATCAGCCCCAGCATTTT
15	TRBV10-3	TRBD1	TRBJ1-2	-	CAISESKGGGDGYTF	TGTGCCATCAGTGAGTCAAAGGGAGGGGGCGATGGCTACACCTTC
14	TRBV29-1	TRBD2	TRBJ2-1	-	CSATTSGRIDEQFF	TGCAGCGCTACGACTAGCGGGAGGATCGATGAGCAGTTCTTC
13	TRBV11-2	-	TRBJ1-1	-	CASSLLLNTEAFF	TGTGCCAGCAGCTTACTCTTGAACACTGAAGCTTTCTTT
13	TRBV7-9	-	TRBJ2-5	-	CASSLLSHETQYF	TGTGCCAGCAGCTTACTTAGCCACGAGACCCAGTACTTC
18	TRBV7-6	TRBD2	TRBJ2-2	-	CASSLARPGTSARGELFF	TGTGCCAGCAGCTTAGCGCGTCCCGGGACTAGCGCCCGGGGGGAGCTGTTTTTT
15	TRBV6-1	-	TRBJ1-2	-	CASSDDPGTRAGYTF	TGTGCCAGCAGTGACGATCCCGGGACTAGGGCCGGCTACACCTTC
15	TRBV28	TRBD1	TRBJ1-4	-	CASSPQGAHNEKLFF	TGTGCCAGCAGCCCACAGGGGGCGCATAATGAAAAACTGTTTTTT
15	TRBV5-1	TRBD1	TRBJ1-1	-	CASSLGGTGNTEAFF	TGCGCCAGCAGCCTAGGCGGGACAGGGAACACTGAAGCTTTCTTT
15	TRBV15	-	TRBJ1-2	-	CATSRDLNSHYGYTF	TGTGCCACCAGCAGAGATTTAAACAGCCACTATGGCTACACCTTC
16	TRBV11-2	-	TRBJ1-3	-	CASSLVEGSSGNTIYF	TGTGCCAGCAGCTTAGTTGAAGGGAGCTCTGGAAACACCATATATTTT
15	TRBV4-1	-	TRBJ1-1	-	CASLLNPFSDTEAFF	TGCGCCAGCCTTCTAAACCCCTTCTCGGACACTGAAGCTTTCTTT
18	TRBV14	TRBD1	TRBJ1-5	-	CASSQVLTGQLGNQPQHF	TGTGCCAGCAGCCAAGTGCTTACGGGACAGTTGGGCAATCAGCCCCAGCATTTT
14	TRBV6-5	-	TRBJ2-3	-	CASSYGGGTDTQYF	TGTGCCAGCAGTTACGGCGGGGGCACAGATACGCAGTATTTT
14	TRBV9	-	TRBJ2-1	-	CASSATDPGNEQFF	TGTGCCAGCAGCGCCACAGACCCAGGGAATGAGCAGTTCTTC
14	TRBV5-4	TRBD2	TRBJ2-7	-	CATKRTGGRSEQYF	TGTGCCACGAAGCGGACGGGAGGGAGAAGCGAGCAGTACTTC
12	TRBV30	TRBD1	TRBJ1-1	few	CARGTGSTEAFF	TGTGCCCGGGGGACAGGGAGCACTGAAGCTTTCTTT
14	TRBV6-1	TRBD1	TRBJ2-5	-	CASSEQTGGETLYF	TGTGCCAGCAGTGAACAGACAGGGGGAGAGACCCTGTACTTC
14	TRBV6-6	-	TRBJ1-1	-	CASSAMVEGVRAFF	TGTGCCAGCAGTGCCATGGTGGAGGGGGTGAGAGCTTTCTTT
13	TRBV18	-	TRBJ2-1	-	CASSPPPRNEQFF	TGTGCCAGCTCACCACCCCCTCGCAATGAGCAGTTCTTC